This T cell receptor (beta chain) was recovered during a study of blood T cells in healthy people across ages. The CDR3 runs 11 residues. Trimming left V 4 bases short and J 6 bases short, with 7 bases between. In germline, CDR1 is SGHTA, CDR2 FQGTGA. Collection of 8.5 to 10 milliliters of peripheral blood was performed for each donor. This clonotype has a count of ten or more. Antigen: not known. Whole-study results and caveats: The authors considered diversity estimates from one million T cells to be underestimates. More naive CD4+ cells and higher diversity marked long-lived donors relative to aged donors. A strong correlation between TCR beta diversity and naive T cell percentage was seen.

Using a J-beta primer mix together with a sample-barcoded 5' primer, a second PCR was run for about 6 to 11 cycles. TCRdb analysed the 5' RACE reads with MiXCR anew, one entry per CDR3 protein. The sample contains 550,000 to 650,000 distinct CDR3 sequences, approximately 30% of which appear only once. The TCR comes from an elderly woman in good health. Sample: blood. The chain combines TRBV7-3 with TRBJ2-7; D gene uncertain. In nucleotides, the CDR3 is TGTGCCAGCAGCTCCGGGCGCGAGCAGTACTTC. Translated, it gives CASSSGREQYF.